This entry lists 6 T cell receptor beta chains sequenced from one sample in a study of metastatic and nonmetastatic thyroid tumors (dated by TCRdb to 2018 to 2021). The library was produced with PCR. Sequencing was carried out with an Illumina HiSeq 4000. The public reads were run again by TCRdb, first through fastp at Q25 and then through MiXCR, and only productive beta chains were kept. Across this sample there are some 20,000 clones, with roughly 36% seen only once. The top ten clones comprise about 30% of the sample. Before undergoing thyroid surgery, none of the patients had been given any kind of treatment. Material: tumor tissue. Receptor source: a female donor with papillary thyroid cancer or a benign thyroid nodule (not recorded which). Some clones in this sample may be carry-over from other donors' samples.

This chain joins TRBV11-2 and TRBJ2-7; 10 bases map to TRBD1. The CDR3 extends over 15 amino acids. The V segment lost 8 bases and the J segment 4 bases; nucleotides outside the gene matches: 11. Germline loops: CDR1 SGHAT, CDR2 FQNNGV. CDR3 in amino acids: CASVGWDRGAYEQYF. CDR3 nucleotides: TGTGCCAGCGTAGGGTGGGACAGGGGCGCTTACGAGCAGTACTTC.

The CDR3 sequence: CATSRDILKMRDYGYTF. CDR3 coding DNA: TGTGCCACCAGCAGAGATATCTTGAAAATGAGGGACTATGGCTACACCTTC. The chain links TRBV15 to TRBJ1-2; no firm D call. Germline CDR1 and CDR2: LNHNV and YYDKDF (reference sequence). This CDR3 comprises 17 residues. The V and J ends lost 0 bases and 3 bases respectively, with 17 bases between them. Full variable domain (rest looked up from reference TRBV15 and TRBJ1-2): DAMVIQNPRYQVTQFGKPVTLSCSQTLNHNVMYWYQQKSSQAPKLLFHYYDKDFNNEADTPDNFQSRRPNTSFCFLDIRSPGLGDTAMYLCATSRDILKMRDYGYTFGSGTRLTVV.

This clone was found once. The gene calls are TRBV9 and TRBJ2-7; TRBD1 matches 8 bases. The ends lost 4 bases at V and 0 bases at J; junction bases unmatched: 3. Looked up from germline, CDR1 is SGDLS and CDR2 is YYNGEE. The CDR3 spans 14 residues. The CDR3, as DNA: TGTGCCAGCAGCTTACAGGGGGGCTCCTACGAGCAGTACTTC. As protein: CASSLQGGSYEQYF.

The chain joins TRBV6-1 to TRBJ1-1, with no clear D. This CDR3 is 14 amino acids long. V was trimmed by 7 bases and J by 2 bases, leaving 14 bases between them. Germline-derived CDR1 and CDR2 are MNHNS and SASEGT. This CDR3 is CASIWYPVNTEAFF. CDR3 nucleotides: TGTGCCAGCATTTGGTATCCGGTCAACACTGAAGCTTTCTTT.

In its sample, this clone was seen a few times. This chain links TRBV6-2 or TRBV6-3 with TRBJ1-1; tentatively, D is TRBD1 (6 bases). With 2 bases removed from V and 10 bases from J, the gap between germline ends came to 17 bases. Germline V gene sequence: CDR1 MNHEY, CDR2 SVGEGT. The CDR3 is made up of 14 amino acids. The CDR3 spells CASSYEGGLLGAFF. The CDR3 DNA reads TGTGCCAGCAGTTACGAAGGGGGACTATTGGGAGCTTTCTTT.

This clone appeared a single time. The chain carries TRBV11-1 and TRBJ2-7; D remains unclear. The CDR3 loop spans 16 amino acids. The germline gives CDR1 SGHAT, CDR2 FQDESV (reference sequence). The V end was cut by 1 base, the J end by 7 bases, with 20 bases between. The CDR3 loop is CASSLVRGDRGLEQYF. CDR3 nucleotides: TGTGCCAGCAGCTTAGTCCGCGGAGATCGTGGTCTGGAGCAGTACTTC.